These 21 T cell receptor beta chains share one sample of origin, sequenced in a study of beta chain features in type 1 diabetes (dated by TCRdb to the late 2010s). Receptor amplification or capture employed the immunoSEQ multiplex PCR assay. The entire isolated RNA was reverse transcribed using the High Capacity cDNA Reverse Transcription Kit, and thus expressed TCRB transcripts were sequenced. The source is immuneACCESS, and TCRdb retained only in-frame sequences with V and J called. Part of the clones is not carried over; for the studies checked, unresolved V genes explain less than half of this, and the remainder is unexplained. Recorded for this sample are under 450,000 clones; approximately 15% of them occurred a single time. The ten largest clones represent approximately 0.035% of the sample. Sample: naive CD4+ T cells from blood. The cell subset or site label here, explained by the study, means: true naive CD4+ T cells. All receptors derive from a man aged 25 to 40 in good health.

V and J are TRBV5-1 and TRBJ2-3, with TRBD2 matching over 8 bases. J gave up 0 bases and V 1 base, and 4 bases lay outside the gene matches. The CDR3 runs to 16 residues. Per the germline V gene, CDR1 is SGHRS and CDR2 is YFSETQ. This CDR3 is CASSLKAGDSTDTQYF. CDR3 coding DNA: TGCGCCAGCAGCTTGAAAGCGGGGGACAGCACAGATACGCAGTATTTT.

A few counts support this clone. The gene calls are TRBV6-1 and TRBJ2-4; D not resolved. Trimming pared 7 bases from V and 2 bases from J, leaving 3 bases between. Germline V gives CDR1 MNHNS, CDR2 SASEGT. The CDR3 totals 11 residues. The CDR3 loop is CASTTKNIQYF. CDR3 in DNA: TGTGCCAGCACGACCAAAAACATTCAGTACTTC.

V and J are TRBV7-9 and TRBJ1-6; no definite D call. Per germline, CDR1 SEHNR and CDR2 FQNEAQ (reference sequence). The V end was cut by 1 base, the J end by 9 bases, with 10 bases between. The CDR3 sequence is 14 residues long. CDR3 nucleotides: TGTGCCAGCAGCTTAGACGTTGGGATTTCACCCCTCCACTTT. Translation: CASSLDVGISPLHF.

The chain's CDR3 is CASSRDRARYGYTF. CDR3 nucleotide sequence: TGTGCCAGCAGTCGGGACAGGGCCCGATATGGCTACACCTTC. This chain connects TRBV2 to TRBJ1-2; 9 positions match TRBD1. This CDR3 comprises 14 residues. V was clipped by 5 bases and J by 5 bases; unmatched bases: 6. Germline V gene data show CDR1 as SNHLY and CDR2 as FYNNEI. The full variable domain, completed using reference TRBV2 and TRBJ1-2, is EPEVTQTPSHQVTQMGQEVILRCVPISNHLYFYWYRQILGQKVEFLVSFYNNEISEKSEIFDDQFSVERPDGSNFTLKIRSTKLEDSAMYFCASSRDRARYGYTFGSGTRLTVV.

The table lists this clone with a count of one. The chain employs TRBV4-3 and TRBJ2-5; a weak D match, TRBD2 (5 bases). Germline CDR1 reads LGHNA; CDR2 reads YSLEER. Trimming took off 4 bases at V and 7 bases at J, with 19 bases between the two ends. The CDR3 is 15 amino acids. This chain's CDR3 is CASSLTTTTSGTQYF. In DNA, the CDR3 is TGCGCCAGCAGCCTCACGACTACCACCTCCGGGACCCAGTACTTC.

This clone was observed a few times. The rearrangement joins TRBV30 to TRBJ1-1; D gene unclear. The CDR3 contains 13 residues. Trimming pared 7 bases from V and 0 bases from J, leaving 12 bases between. CDR1 and CDR2 (germline): GTSNPN, SVGIG (reference sequence). Written as DNA, the CDR3 is TGTGCCTCGCGGAATAACATGAACACTGAAGCTTTCTTT. Protein: CASRNNMNTEAFF. The complete variable domain, with remaining parts taken from reference TRBV30 and TRBJ1-1, reads SQTIHQWPATLVQPVGSPLSLECTVEGTSNPNLYWYRQAAGRGLQLLFYSVGIGQISSEVPQNLSASRPQDRQFILSSKKLLLSDSGFYLCASRNNMNTEAFFGQGTRLTVV.

The sample holds a few counts of this clone. The chain is built from TRBV15 and TRBJ2-3; 10 positions agree with TRBD2. Trimming cost V 0 bases and J 1 base; bases outside gene matches: 1. Germline-derived CDR1 and CDR2 are LNHNV and YYDKDF (reference sequence). The CDR3 is 16 amino acids. The CDR3, as DNA: TGTGCCACCAGCAGAGACCTAGCGGGGGGCACAGATACGCAGTATTTT. Encoded protein: CATSRDLAGGTDTQYF.

The rearrangement joins TRBV27 to TRBJ2-1; D is unresolved. The CDR3 has 14 residues. Germline CDR1 MNHEY, CDR2 SMNVEV (reference sequence). With 6 bases removed from V and 11 bases from J, the gap between germline ends came to 20 bases. This CDR3 is CASSSDGPLNKQFF. The CDR3 nucleotides are TGTGCCAGCAGCTCCGACGGACCTCTAAATAAGCAGTTCTTC.

A word on this clone: Other DNA sequences in the same sample also yield this CDR3. The chain is built from TRBV29-1 and TRBJ1-5; possible D gene TRBD1, 5 bases. Germline CDR1 reads SQVTM; CDR2 reads ANQGSEA. V was shortened by 7 bases and J by 3 bases, with 19 bases between the two germline ends. The CDR3 loop spans 15 amino acids. CDR3 region: CSAASRDSINQPQHF. CDR3 DNA: TGCAGCGCGGCTTCTCGTGACAGTATCAATCAGCCCCAGCATTTT.

The chain uses TRBV30 and TRBJ2-3; TRBD2 matches at 10 bases. V trimming: 2 bases; J trimming: 2 bases; junction bases outside the gene matches: 10. The CDR3 totals 17 residues. Germline V CDR1 and CDR2: GTSNPN, SVGIG (reference sequence). The CDR3 DNA reads TGTGCCTGGAGTCGGACCGGACTAGCGGCTGTCACAGATACGCAGTATTTT. This sequence encodes CAWSRTGLAAVTDTQYF.

The CDR3 region has the DNA TGTGCCAGCTCACCCTCCAAGGGCCAAGCCTACGAGCAGTACTTC. It encodes CASSPSKGQAYEQYF. The chain uses TRBV18 and TRBJ2-7; D remains unclear. CDR1 and CDR2 (germline): KGHSH, LQKENI. This CDR3 has 15 amino acids. Trimming cost V 3 bases and J 2 bases, with 14 bases left between them.

The chain employs TRBV7-9 and TRBJ2-3; D is undetermined. The CDR3 spans 12 residues. The V and J ends lost 5 bases and 4 bases respectively, with 7 bases between them. Per the germline V gene, CDR1 is SEHNR and CDR2 is FQNEAQ (reference sequence). The CDR3 sequence: CASSPDSDTQYF. For the CDR3, the DNA is TGTGCCAGCAGCCCCGACTCAGATACGCAGTATTTT.

The J gene is TRBJ1-2, the V gene TRBV29-1; TRBD1 matches 12 bases. V was clipped by 5 bases and J by 3 bases; unmatched bases: 10. CDR1 and CDR2 from the germline V gene are SQVTM and ANQGSEA. The CDR3 totals 16 residues. The CDR3 reads CSVPGTGGAADYGYTF. The CDR3 coding sequence is TGCAGCGTTCCCGGGACAGGGGGCGCGGCTGACTATGGCTACACCTTC.

In this sample, this clone turned up a few times. The chain joins TRBV19 to TRBJ2-1; the match to TRBD2 covers 12 bases. Per the germline V gene, CDR1 is LNHDA and CDR2 is SQIVND (reference sequence). This CDR3 is built from 18 residues. Trimming cost V 3 bases and J 5 bases; bases outside gene matches: 11. CDR3 in DNA: TGTGCCAGTAGTATCATTTTCCGACTAGCGGGAGCGCACAATGAGCAGTTCTTC. Encoded protein: CASSIIFRLAGAHNEQFF.

The V gene is TRBV6-1, the J gene TRBJ1-2; D is undetermined. Germline V gene data show CDR1 as MNHNS and CDR2 as SASEGT. This CDR3 region has 16 residues. V was cut by 4 bases and J by 10 bases, with 25 bases left in between. The chain's CDR3 is CASSARGRTPIDDYTF. The CDR3 DNA sequence: TGTGCCAGCAGTGCACGTGGAAGGACCCCCATCGATGACTACACCTTC.

This clone was counted between two and nine times. V is TRBV27 and J is TRBJ2-2; D may be TRBD2 (6 bases). The CDR3 contains 15 residues. V was cut by 2 bases and J by 6 bases, with 13 bases left in between. Germline V gene lookup returns CDR1 MNHEY and CDR2 SMNVEV (reference sequence). CDR3 in amino acids: CASSLAGRRAGELFF. DNA of the CDR3: TGTGCCAGCAGTTTAGCGGGGCGGCGGGCCGGGGAGCTGTTTTTT.

This clone turned up a few times. The chain couples TRBV5-6 to TRBJ2-1, with D possibly matching TRBD2 (6 bases). This CDR3 region has 16 residues. CDR1 SGHDT and CDR2 YYEEEE come from the germline V gene. The V and J ends lost 1 base and 0 bases respectively, with 11 bases between them. CDR3 sequence reads: CASSLLGGSSYNEQFF. For the CDR3, the DNA is TGTGCCAGCAGCTTGCTCGGGGGATCCTCCTACAATGAGCAGTTCTTC.

This clone has more than one count but fewer than ten. The sample carries other DNA sequences with the same CDR3. CDR3 coding DNA: TGCGCCAGCAGCCCGGGACTAGCGGGGCAGGATACGCAGTATTTT. Its protein product is CASSPGLAGQDTQYF. The V call is TRBV4-3, the J call TRBJ2-3; TRBD2 agrees at 13 bases. Germline V gives CDR1 LGHNA, CDR2 YSLEER. The CDR3 contains 15 residues. The ends lost 4 bases at V and 6 bases at J; junction bases unmatched: 4.

This clone came up a few times. The chain joins TRBV7-2 to TRBJ2-3; TRBD2 matches 7 bases. CDR3 length: 16 amino acids. The V gene's germline CDR1 is SGHTA and CDR2 FQGNSA. V was pared by 5 bases and J by 0 bases, with 8 bases of the junction left unmatched. The CDR3 protein is CASSQQTSTSTDTQYF. The CDR3 region has the DNA TGTGCCAGCAGCCAACAGACTAGCACAAGCACAGATACGCAGTATTTT.

The genes are TRBV29-1 and TRBJ1-3; D may be TRBD1 (6 bases). V was clipped by 8 bases and J by 0 bases, with 14 bases between them. The germline CDR1 and CDR2 sequences are SQVTM and ANQGSEA. This CDR3 has 14 amino acids. The CDR3 DNA is TGCAGCATACGACAGGAGAGCTCTGGAAACACCATATATTTT. As protein: CSIRQESSGNTIYF.

This clone was seen a few times. The genes are TRBV7-3 and TRBJ2-1, with 9 bases fitting TRBD2. This CDR3 is 14 amino acids long. The germline V gene encodes CDR1 SGHTA and CDR2 FQGTGA. The V segment lost 5 bases and the J segment 5 bases; nucleotides outside the gene matches: 4. CDR3 region: CASSPTSGNNEQFF. As DNA, the CDR3 is TGTGCCAGCAGCCCGACTAGCGGAAACAATGAGCAGTTCTTC.